Here is one T cell receptor beta chain with its context. Its antigen is unknown. The data belong to a study of persistence of HIV-infected CD4 T cells. An overlapping HIV-1 Gag peptide pool stimulated these cells at roughly 1 ug/peptide/mL. Sorted nonresponding memory CD4+ T cells were CD40L-negative, CD69-negative, CD45RO-high. The immunoSEQ assay was version 4, run in survey mode. TCRdb's copy holds only in-frame clones and misses some; the assay was immunoSEQ multiplex PCR. The table has 30,000 to 45,000 clones, more than 75% seen once. Sequencing was performed on cultured CD4+ T cells from PBMCs, taken from a patient who received antiretroviral therapy. The source is an adult with HIV. The donor label of this sample is uncertain.

CDR3 sequence: CASSWWSGGQDTQYF. CDR3 DNA sequence: TGTGCCAGCAGCTGGTGGAGCGGGGGTCAGGATACGCAGTATTTT. V usage is TRBV7-6 and J usage is TRBJ2-3, with 8 bases fitting TRBD2. Germline V gene sequence: CDR1 SGHVS, CDR2 FNYEAQ. This CDR3 region has 15 residues. The V gene end was trimmed by 4 bases and the J gene end by 6 bases; junction bases not matched to a gene: 9.